The TCR beta chain described here comes from a study of regulatory T cells in long-lasting Graves disease. Findings of the study overall: Not thyroid tissue but only peripheral blood was studied.

This clonotype was counted only a few times. The antigen is undetermined. In building TCR beta libraries, iRepertoire HTBI primers were used together with Arm-PCR of CDR3 regions. TCRdb re-called the multiplex PCR reads with MiXCR, one entry per CDR3 protein. Of roughly 420,000 distinct CDR3 sequences in the sample, 11% to 15% are singletons; the top ten hold around a sixth. This sample's time point: newly diagnosed GD, antithyroid drugs for less than 3 months. Extracted PBMC RNA gave rise to the TCR library. The length of the CDR3 is 11 residues. V lost 6 bases and J 9 bases, leaving 12 bases between the germline ends. Germline V gene data show CDR1 as MDHEN and CDR2 as SYDVKM. These same records also appear under a second study, on T cells in Graves' hyperthyroidism and ophthalmopathy. Turning to that study: Across 18 months, stable Graves' hyperthyroidism was marked by no progression to ophthalmopathy. TCR CDR3 underwent first-round RT-PCR with the HTBI primer set. In blood, most of the thyroid clonotypes expanded above 0.001 were also present.

The sequences come from peripheral blood mononuclear cells (PBMCs), collected at new diagnosis, from a patient treated with antithyroid drugs. The rearrangement joins TRBV28 to TRBJ2-7; tentative D call: TRBD2 (5 bases). The clonotype was recovered from a woman aged 50 to 60 with Graves disease. The CDR3 coding sequence is TGTGCCAGCAGGTGGGAGCGATTGCAGTACTTC. It codes for CASRWERLQYF.